This T cell receptor beta chain came from a study of T-cell memory formation after mild COVID-19. Broader study findings: Clones shrinking between day 15 and 85 showed a balanced CD4/CD8 split, and those that grew later tilted toward CD4+.

CDR1 and CDR2 from the germline V gene are SGHTA and FQGNSA. The CDR3 runs 17 residues. The V end lost 1 base, the J end lost 0 bases, and 13 bases lay between the germline ends. This clonotype was observed a few times. Its cognate antigen is unknown. TCRdb re-derived calls from the 5' RACE reads in MiXCR, one entry per CDR3 protein. The table has a few hundred thousand distinct CDR3 sequences, around 30% seen once. This receptor was obtained from an adult woman who had mild COVID-19 (a few samples of this study predate the infection). Cell type and time point are not known. Sequenced material: PBMCs or a T cell subset sorted from them (not recorded which). The rearrangement joins TRBV7-2 to TRBJ1-5; no firm D call. CDR3 nucleotide sequence: TGTGCCAGCAGCTTAGAGAGGCTACCCAATAGCAATCAGCCCCAGCATTTT. Translation gives CASSLERLPNSNQPQHF.